This entry describes one T cell receptor beta chain. Its antigen is unknown. The data stem from a study of T cell responses to AZD1222 COVID-19 vaccine. Study as a whole: Combined were second doses at about 4 or about 12 weeks.

Overall study findings and caveats: Repertoire collection took place solely once the T cell response had peaked. White British ancestry dominated among donors, who included more females, and clonal diversity was possibly underestimated. Across spike, vaccine-associated CD4 TCRs were found, dominant at 160-218 and 743-854.

CDR1 and CDR2 (germline): MDHEN, SYDVKM. The CDR3 has 13 residues. V was shortened by 1 base and J by 2 bases, with 6 bases between the two germline ends. This table comes from immunoSEQ multiplex PCR, and its TCRdb copy is limited to in-frame clones, with some not included. The repertoire has fewer than 300,000 clones, more than 85% of them found once; the top ten carry roughly 0.5%. This receptor was taken from an adult in good health. The material sequenced was peripheral blood, taken on day 0 of AZD1222 vaccination. J is TRBJ2-7 and V is TRBV28; maybe TRBD1 (6 bases). Here the CDR3 DNA reads TGTGCCAGCAGTTTATACAGGGCCTACGAGCAGTACTTC. Protein sequence: CASSLYRAYEQYF.